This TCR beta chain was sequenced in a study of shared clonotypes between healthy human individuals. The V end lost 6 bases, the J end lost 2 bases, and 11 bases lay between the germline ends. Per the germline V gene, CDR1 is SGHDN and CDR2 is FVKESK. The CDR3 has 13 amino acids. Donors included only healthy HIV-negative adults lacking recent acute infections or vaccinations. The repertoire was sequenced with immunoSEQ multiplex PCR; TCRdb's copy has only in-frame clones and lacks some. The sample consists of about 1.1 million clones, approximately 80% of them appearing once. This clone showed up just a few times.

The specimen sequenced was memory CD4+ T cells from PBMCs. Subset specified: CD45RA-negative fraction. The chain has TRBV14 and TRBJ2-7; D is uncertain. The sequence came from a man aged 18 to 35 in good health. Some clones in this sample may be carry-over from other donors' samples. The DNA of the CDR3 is TGTGCCAGCAGACTTGACGGAGCCTACGAGCAGTACTTC. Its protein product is CASRLDGAYEQYF.